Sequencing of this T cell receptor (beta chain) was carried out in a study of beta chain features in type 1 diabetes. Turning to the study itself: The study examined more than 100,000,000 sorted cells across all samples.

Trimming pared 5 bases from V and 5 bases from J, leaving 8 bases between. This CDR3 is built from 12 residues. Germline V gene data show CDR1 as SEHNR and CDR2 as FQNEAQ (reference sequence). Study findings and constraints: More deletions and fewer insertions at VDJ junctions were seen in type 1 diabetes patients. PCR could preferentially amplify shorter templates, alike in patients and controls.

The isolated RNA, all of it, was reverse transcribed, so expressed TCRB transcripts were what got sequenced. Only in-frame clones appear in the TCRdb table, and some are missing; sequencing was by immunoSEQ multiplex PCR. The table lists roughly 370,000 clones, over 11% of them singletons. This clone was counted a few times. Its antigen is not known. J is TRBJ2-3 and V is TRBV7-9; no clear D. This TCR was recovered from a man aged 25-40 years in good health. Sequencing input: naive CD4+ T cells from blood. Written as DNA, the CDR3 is TGTGCCAGCAGCCAGAGTTTAGATACGCAGTATTTT. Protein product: CASSQSLDTQYF.